The clone carrying this TCR beta chain has more than one count but fewer than ten. Germline V gene data show CDR1 as SQVTM and CDR2 as ANQGSEA. V was pared by 6 bases and J by 0 bases, with 14 bases between. The CDR3 covers 14 residues. The data belong to a study of T cells after yellow fever vaccination. UMIs and a universal primer site were added when TCR cDNA was made by 5'RACE template switching. TCRdb reprocessed the 5' RACE reads via MiXCR and lists one record per CDR3 protein. This sample has some 560,000 distinct CDR3 sequences, with about a sixth found just once. This chain uses TRBV29-1 with TRBJ1-2; no firm D call. Material: PBMCs, obtained 5 days after the first yellow fever vaccination. This TCR was recovered from a man in his late teens or twenties who received the YFV17D yellow fever vaccine. The DNA of the CDR3 is TGCAGCGTAGGTCCCCGTCTTACTAACTATGGCTACACCTTC. As protein: CSVGPRLTNYGYTF.